Below are 31 T cell receptor beta chains sequenced from a single sample in a study of early stage breast cancer tumors. The protocol was immunoSEQ multiplex PCR, while the TCRdb copy is restricted to in-frame clones and leaves out a portion. The sample records about 48,000 clones, around 83% being singletons. The sample comprised blood. The receptors here all came from a person aged 45 to 59 with breast cancer.

The genes are TRBV6-6 and TRBJ1-1, with a tentative D call TRBD1 (5 bases). This CDR3 is built from 15 residues. V lost 0 bases and J lost 1, with 9 bases in between. Germline values: CDR1 MNHNY, CDR2 SVGAGI (reference sequence). The CDR3 DNA follows: TGTGCCAGCAGTTACTCCCCGGGGACGAACACTGAAGCTTTCTTT. This sequence encodes CASSYSPGTNTEAFF.

The V gene is TRBV7-2, the J gene TRBJ2-5; no clear D gene. V was clipped by 8 bases and J by 5 bases, with 12 bases between them. Looked up from germline, CDR1 is SGHTA and CDR2 is FQGNSA. This CDR3 spans 12 amino acids. CDR3 region: CASSGVRETQYF. Written as DNA, the CDR3 is TGTGCCAGCTCTGGGGTGCGGGAGACCCAGTACTTC. Full variable domain (outside the CDR3, taken from reference TRBV7-2 and TRBJ2-5): GAGVSQSPSNKVTEKGKDVELRCDPISGHTALYWYRQSLGQGLEFLIYFQGNSAPDKSGLPSDRFSAERTGGSVSTLTIQRTQQEDSAVYLCASSGVRETQYFGPGTRLLVL.

The rearrangement links TRBV6-4 to TRBJ1-1; no clear D. Trimming took off 8 bases at V and 3 bases at J, with 7 bases between the two ends. CDR1 is MRHNA, CDR2 SNTAGT, per germline. The CDR3 is 11 amino acids. The CDR3 sequence is CASQLYTEAFF. CDR3 in DNA: TGTGCCAGCCAATTATACACTGAAGCTTTCTTT.

CDR3 sequence: CASSAGGRRGGEQYF. Written as DNA, the CDR3 is TGTGCCAGCAGCGCAGGGGGCCGCCGGGGGGGCGAGCAGTACTTC. The rearrangement links TRBV7-9 to TRBJ2-7; tentatively, D is TRBD1 or TRBD2 (8 bases each). Between the trimmed V and J ends, which lost 5 bases and 6 bases, there was a span of 20 bases. This CDR3 contains 15 residues. CDR1 is SEHNR, CDR2 FQNEAQ, per germline (reference sequence). Filled out from reference TRBV7-9 and TRBJ2-7, the complete variable domain reads DTGVSQNPRHKITKRGQNVTFRCDPISEHNRLYWYRQTLGQGPEFLTYFQNEAQLEKSRLLSDRFSAERPKGSFSTLEIQRTEQGDSAMYLCASSAGGRRGGEQYFGPGTRLTVT.

V is TRBV18 and J is TRBJ2-5; D is uncertain. CDR1 KGHSH and CDR2 LQKENI come from the germline V gene. The CDR3 runs to 14 residues. Trimming took off 2 bases at V and 2 bases at J, with 9 bases between the two ends. The CDR3 protein is CASSPFRLQETQYF. The DNA for the CDR3 is TGTGCCAGCTCACCATTCCGGCTACAAGAGACCCAGTACTTC.

In regard to this clone: This CDR3 is also generated by other DNA sequences in the sample. The chain links TRBV20-1 to TRBJ2-5; no firm D call. This CDR3 region has 10 residues. Germline CDR1 and CDR2: DFQATT and SNEGSKA (reference sequence). V gave up 2 bases and J gave up 2 bases, with 0 bases separating them. The CDR3 protein is CSARQETQYF. Written as DNA, the CDR3 is TGCAGTGCTAGACAAGAGACCCAGTACTTC.

The J gene is TRBJ1-1, the V gene TRBV2; 7 bases map to TRBD1. CDR3 length equals 13 residues. The V gene end was trimmed by 6 bases and the J gene end by 1 base; junction bases not matched to a gene: 2. Germline CDR1 is SNHLY and CDR2 is FYNNEI. The CDR3 here is CASRGQPNTEAFF. As DNA, the CDR3 is TGTGCCAGCAGGGGACAGCCGAACACTGAAGCTTTCTTT.

This clone was detected a few times. The CDR3 loop is CASSQDTEPPVDTQYF. DNA of the CDR3: TGTGCCAGCAGCCAAGATACGGAGCCCCCCGTAGATACGCAGTATTTT. This chain joins TRBV4-2 and TRBJ2-3; no clear D. CDR3 length: 16 amino acids. Trimming took off 0 bases at V and 5 bases at J, with 15 bases between the two ends. CDR1 LGHNA and CDR2 YNFKEQ come from the germline V gene.

The chain is built from TRBV7-2 and TRBJ2-5; tentative D call: TRBD1 (5 bases). Trimming shortened V by 5 bases and J by 2 bases, and 9 bases separated the two germline ends. Germline CDR1 and CDR2: SGHTA and FQGNSA. This CDR3 spans 13 amino acids. The CDR3 DNA reads as TGTGCCAGCAGCCCGGACATACAAGAGACCCAGTACTTC. It yields the protein CASSPDIQETQYF.

J is TRBJ2-3 and V is TRBV18; D is uncertain. Germline CDR1 is KGHSH and CDR2 is LQKENI. V was shortened by 3 bases and J by 5 bases, with 12 bases between the two germline ends. The CDR3 contains 14 residues. CDR3 amino acids: CASSPRVERDTQYF. The DNA for the CDR3 is TGTGCCAGCTCACCCCGGGTCGAGAGAGATACGCAGTATTTT.

A single count supports this clone. The rearrangement joins TRBV6-5 to TRBJ2-5; D remains unclear. CDR1 and CDR2 from the germline V gene are MNHEY and SVGAGI. V lost 7 bases and J lost 1, with 7 bases in between. The CDR3 contains 12 residues. The CDR3 DNA follows: TGTGCCAGCATAGGAGTCCAAGAGACCCAGTACTTC. It translates to CASIGVQETQYF.

This clone was counted once. This rearrangement joins TRBV4-3 to TRBJ1-4; D unclear. From germline, CDR1 is LGHNA and CDR2 YSLEER. V was clipped by 0 bases and J by 7 bases, with 12 bases between them. The CDR3 is made up of 15 amino acids. CDR3: CASSQEGSRREKLFF. Here the CDR3 DNA reads TGCGCCAGCAGCCAAGAAGGGTCCAGACGTGAAAAACTGTTTTTT.

The V call is TRBV2, the J call TRBJ2-7; the match to TRBD1 covers 9 bases. Germline assignment: CDR1 SNHLY and CDR2 FYNNEI. This CDR3 region has 14 residues. Trimming removed 7 bases from V and 4 bases from J; junction bases left unmatched: 8. The CDR3 here is CASNQQGATYEQYF. CDR3 sequence (DNA): TGTGCCAGCAACCAACAGGGGGCGACTTACGAGCAGTACTTC.

The V gene is TRBV6-6, the J gene TRBJ1-2, with 8 bases that match TRBD1. Germline V gene sequence: CDR1 MNHNY, CDR2 SVGAGI (reference sequence). Losses at the gene ends were 6 bases for V and 4 bases for J; bases not matched to a gene: 1. The CDR3 contains 12 residues. CDR3 in DNA: TGTGCCAGCAGGGACAGGGTCTATGGCTACACCTTC. It encodes CASRDRVYGYTF.

This clone was detected only a few times. The genes are TRBV27 and TRBJ1-1, with D unclear. Trimming stripped 8 bases from V and 4 bases from J, with 11 bases between. Germline CDR1 and CDR2: MNHEY and SMNVEV (reference sequence). The CDR3 is 12 amino acids. The CDR3 DNA reads as TGTGCCAGCTCCTCGGTAGGCACTGAAGCTTTCTTT. Translating gives CASSSVGTEAFF.

This clone was picked up one time. The rearrangement joins TRBV19 to TRBJ2-2; D not certain. CDR3 size: 14 residues. Trimming shortened V by 8 bases and J by 1 base, and 11 bases separated the two germline ends. In germline, CDR1 is LNHDA, CDR2 SQIVND (reference sequence). The CDR3 DNA sequence: TGTGCCAGTCAGGAATACCTGAACACCGGGGAGCTGTTTTTT. Protein: CASQEYLNTGELFF.

The chain links TRBV5-4 to TRBJ1-4; perhaps TRBD1 as D (6 bases). V was pared by 4 bases and J by 10 bases, with 17 bases between. The CDR3 covers 14 residues. CDR1 is SGHNT, CDR2 YYREEE, per germline (reference sequence). CDR3 loop: CASSQDRQDAKLFF. CDR3 in DNA: TGTGCCAGCAGCCAAGACCGACAGGACGCAAAACTGTTTTTT. Variable domain in full (rest from reference TRBV5-4 and TRBJ1-4): ETGVTQSPTHLIKTRGQQVTLRCSSQSGHNTVSWYQQALGQGPQFIFQYYREEENGRGNFPPRFSGLQFPNYSSELNVNALELDDSALYLCASSQDRQDAKLFFGSGTQLSVL.

V is TRBV2 and J is TRBJ2-1; 9 bases align to TRBD2. CDR1 and CDR2 from the germline V gene are SNHLY and FYNNEI. Unmatched junction bases numbered 9, after V lost 3 bases and J lost 6 bases. This CDR3 spans 16 amino acids. CDR3 loop: CASSEAGTSYFNEQFF. DNA of the CDR3: TGTGCCAGCAGTGAGGCTGGGACTAGCTACTTCAATGAGCAGTTCTTC. Based on the CDR3 plus reference TRBV2 and TRBJ2-1, the full variable domain is EPEVTQTPSHQVTQMGQEVILRCVPISNHLYFYWYRQILGQKVEFLVSFYNNEISEKSEIFDDQFSVERPDGSNFTLKIRSTKLEDSAMYFCASSEAGTSYFNEQFFGPGTRLTVL.

The chain combines TRBV6-5 with TRBJ2-7; maybe TRBD1 (6 bases). Between the trimmed V and J ends, which lost 4 bases and 3 bases, there was a span of 19 bases. The CDR3 has 16 residues. Germline assignment: CDR1 MNHEY and CDR2 SVGAGI. This chain's CDR3 is CASSFQSPGQNYEQYF. CDR3 coding DNA: TGTGCCAGCAGTTTCCAAAGCCCCGGACAGAACTACGAGCAGTACTTC.

The rearrangement joins TRBV7-9 to TRBJ2-3, with 7 bases fitting TRBD2. Germline CDR1 SEHNR, CDR2 FQNEAQ (reference sequence). The CDR3 runs to 15 residues. V gave up 1 base and J gave up 4 bases; unmatched junction bases: 5. The CDR3 here is CASSLGGGSADTQYF. CDR3 sequence (DNA): TGTGCCAGCAGCTTAGGGGGCGGGAGTGCAGATACGCAGTATTTT.

This clone was counted a single time. The chain carries TRBV28 and TRBJ2-5; 9 bases match TRBD1. The ends lost 6 bases at V and 5 bases at J; junction bases unmatched: 10. CDR1 and CDR2 (germline): MDHEN, SYDVKM. The CDR3 length is 15 residues. The chain's CDR3 is CASRGGTGLRETQYF. The CDR3 bases are TGTGCCAGCAGGGGGGGGACAGGGCTTCGGGAGACCCAGTACTTC.

The rearrangement joins TRBV4-3 to TRBJ2-5, with TRBD1 matching over 9 bases. The trim removed 3 bases at V and 5 bases at J, leaving 7 bases unmatched. The CDR3 loop spans 15 amino acids. Germline V gives CDR1 LGHNA, CDR2 YSLEER. Here the CDR3 DNA reads TGCGCCAGCAGCCAGGGGGGACAGGGCACGGAGACCCAGTACTTC. It encodes CASSQGGQGTETQYF.

The chain recombines TRBV27 with TRBJ2-4; D could derive from TRBD1 or TRBD2 (6 bases each). The CDR3 loop spans 16 amino acids. The germline CDR1 and CDR2 sequences are MNHEY and SMNVEV (reference sequence). The V end lost 5 bases, the J end lost 0 bases, and 14 bases lay between the germline ends. CDR3 sequence reads: CASSKQGGVAKNIQYF. DNA for the CDR3: TGTGCCAGCAGTAAACAGGGCGGGGTAGCCAAAAACATTCAGTACTTC.

The chain has TRBV9 and TRBJ2-7; D tentatively fits TRBD1 or TRBD2 (5 bases each). The CDR3 consists of 14 residues. Germline CDR1 reads SGDLS; CDR2 reads YYNGEE. Trimming took 3 bases from V and 5 from J, leaving 15 bases between them. CDR3 DNA: TGTGCCAGCAGCGCGGGACCCAGCCACAACGAGCAGTACTTC. Translated: CASSAGPSHNEQYF. Complete variable domain (other parts from reference TRBV9 and TRBJ2-7): DSGVTQTPKHLITATGQRVTLRCSPRSGDLSVYWYQQSLDQGLQFLIQYYNGEERAKGNILERFSAQQFPDLHSELNLSSLELGDSALYFCASSAGPSHNEQYFGPGTRLTVT.

V usage is TRBV2 and J usage is TRBJ2-7, with D uncertain. Per germline, CDR1 SNHLY and CDR2 FYNNEI. V was trimmed by 6 bases and J by 0 bases, leaving 9 bases between them. The CDR3 is made up of 13 amino acids. CDR3 loop: CASRNPPSYEQYF. CDR3 nucleotides: TGTGCCAGCAGAAATCCCCCCTCCTACGAGCAGTACTTC. The complete variable domain, with remaining parts taken from reference TRBV2 and TRBJ2-7, reads EPEVTQTPSHQVTQMGQEVILRCVPISNHLYFYWYRQILGQKVEFLVSFYNNEISEKSEIFDDQFSVERPDGSNFTLKIRSTKLEDSAMYFCASRNPPSYEQYFGPGTRLTVT.

V usage is TRBV18 and J usage is TRBJ2-1; 12 bases fit TRBD1. The CDR3 sequence is 13 residues long. V lost 5 bases and J lost 9; bases outside the gene matches: 2. Germline V gene data show CDR1 as KGHSH and CDR2 as LQKENI. The CDR3 here is CASSWDRGLEQFF. The CDR3 DNA reads as TGTGCCAGCTCATGGGACAGGGGGCTTGAGCAGTTCTTC. Supplemented by reference TRBV18 and TRBJ2-1, the full variable domain reads NAGVMQNPRHLVRRRGQEARLRCSPMKGHSHVYWYRQLPEEGLKFMVYLQKENIIDESGMPKERFSAEFPKEGPSILRIQQVVRGDSAAYFCASSWDRGLEQFFGPGTRLTVL.

The genes are TRBV29-1 and TRBJ1-5; D is possibly TRBD1 (6 bases). This CDR3 spans 14 amino acids. CDR1 SQVTM and CDR2 ANQGSEA come from the germline V gene. The V gene lost 2 bases and the J gene lost 7 bases, with 15 bases spanning the gap. This CDR3 reads CSVESGAPGQPQHF. The CDR3 bases are TGCAGCGTTGAATCGGGGGCGCCGGGACAGCCCCAGCATTTT.

The chain links TRBV6-5 to TRBJ1-2; D unclear. The ends were cut back, 0 bases at V and 6 bases at J, with 11 bases in the middle. The CDR3 covers 14 residues. The V gene's germline CDR1 is MNHEY and CDR2 SVGAGI. CDR3 sequence (DNA): TGTGCCAGCAGTTACTCGCGACCTACCGATGGCTACACCTTC. Its translation: CASSYSRPTDGYTF.

This chain connects TRBV7-2 to TRBJ1-3; D remains unclear. The germline V and J ends were trimmed by 1 base and 0 bases, with 7 bases remaining between them. This CDR3 has 15 amino acids. Germline V gives CDR1 SGHTA, CDR2 FQGNSA. The chain's CDR3 is CASSLESSSGNTIYF. The CDR3 nucleotides read TGTGCCAGCAGCTTAGAGTCCAGCTCTGGAAACACCATATATTTT.

The rearrangement joins TRBV10-3 to TRBJ1-2; D unclear. The CDR3 is 13 residues long. CDR1 and CDR2 from the germline V gene are ENHRY and SYGVKD. Trimming removed 2 bases from V and 3 bases from J, with 7 bases in between. The CDR3 DNA follows: TGTGCCATCAGTGAGGGGGAAGACTATGGCTACACCTTC. It is translated as CAISEGEDYGYTF.

The chain is built from TRBV21-1 and TRBJ1-2. TRBV21-1 is an annotated pseudogene. This CDR3 comprises 14 residues. CDR3 amino acids: CASSKEGSRNGYTF. CDR3 coding DNA: TGTGCCAGCAGCAAAGAGGGGAGCAGAAATGGCTACACCTTC.